This T cell receptor (beta chain) derives from a study of blood T cell repertoires in COVID-19. Study information: The samples span acute and convalescent COVID-19 from the United States, Italy and Spain. Nucleic acid was either cDNA or gDNA, and it came from T cells, B-cell-depleted T cells, or PBMCs.

Self-reported history from a screening survey and questionnaire set each donor's cohort. This CDR3 has 16 residues. In the authors' workflow: Estimation of nucleated cell counts relied on the amplification of reference gene primers. Sequencing used immunoSEQ multiplex PCR; TCRdb keeps in-frame clones, though not all of them. V, J and clone size are those of that table, while D and trimming were read from the DNA. Of 200,000 to 300,000 clones in the sample, under 90% are singletons; the top ten hold around 1.8%. The rearrangement links TRBV21-1 to TRBJ2-7; the table calls TRBD1, which could not be checked here. TRBV21-1 is noted as a pseudogene. This receptor was taken from a man aged 35 to 55 who had recovered from COVID-19. The sample was PBMCs or T cells enriched from blood (not recorded which). CDR3 sequence: CASSKALYGQTYEQYF. The CDR3 nucleotides are TGTGCCAGCAGCAAAGCGCTTTACGGACAGACTTACGAGCAGTACTTC.